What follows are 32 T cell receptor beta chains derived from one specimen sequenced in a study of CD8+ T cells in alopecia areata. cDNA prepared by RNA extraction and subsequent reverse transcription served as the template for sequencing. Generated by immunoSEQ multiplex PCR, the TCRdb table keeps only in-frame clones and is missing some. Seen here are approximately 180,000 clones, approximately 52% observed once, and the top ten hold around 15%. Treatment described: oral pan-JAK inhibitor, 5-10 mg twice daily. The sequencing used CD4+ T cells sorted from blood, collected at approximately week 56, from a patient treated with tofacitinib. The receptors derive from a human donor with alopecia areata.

Written as DNA, the CDR3 is TGTGCCAGCAGCGGCGGACAGACAAATGAAAAACTGTTTTTT. It codes for CASSGGQTNEKLFF. The V gene is TRBV7-8, the J gene TRBJ1-4, with D tentatively TRBD1 (6 bases). The CDR3 extends over 14 amino acids. Per germline, CDR1 SGHVS and CDR2 FQNEAQ. Between the trimmed V and J ends, which lost 5 bases and 5 bases, there was a span of 12 bases.

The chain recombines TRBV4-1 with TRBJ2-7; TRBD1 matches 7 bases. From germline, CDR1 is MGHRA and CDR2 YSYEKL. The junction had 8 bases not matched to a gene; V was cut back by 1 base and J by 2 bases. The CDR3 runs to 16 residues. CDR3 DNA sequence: TGCGCCAGCAGCCAAGCAGCCGGGACAGCTCCCTACGAGCAGTACTTC. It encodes CASSQAAGTAPYEQYF.

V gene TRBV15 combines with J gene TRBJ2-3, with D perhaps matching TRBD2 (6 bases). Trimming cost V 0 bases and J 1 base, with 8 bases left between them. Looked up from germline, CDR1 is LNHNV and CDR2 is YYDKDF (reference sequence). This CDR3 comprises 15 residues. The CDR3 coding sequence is TGTGCCACCAGCAGAGAGTTAGCGGGCACAGATACGCAGTATTTT. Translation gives CATSRELAGTDTQYF.

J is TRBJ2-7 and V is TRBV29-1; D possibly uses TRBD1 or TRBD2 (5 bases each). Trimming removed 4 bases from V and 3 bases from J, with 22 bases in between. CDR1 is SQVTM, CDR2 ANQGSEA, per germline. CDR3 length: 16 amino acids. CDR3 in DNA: TGCAGCGTTGTGGGGACCGAAAGGACATCTTTCTACGAGCAGTACTTC. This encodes CSVVGTERTSFYEQYF.

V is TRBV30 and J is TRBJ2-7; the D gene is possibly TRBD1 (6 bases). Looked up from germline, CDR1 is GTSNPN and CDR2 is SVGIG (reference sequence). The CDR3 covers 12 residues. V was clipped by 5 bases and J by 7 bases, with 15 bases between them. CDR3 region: CAWAEQGWEQYF. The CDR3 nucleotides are TGTGCCTGGGCCGAACAGGGATGGGAGCAGTACTTC.

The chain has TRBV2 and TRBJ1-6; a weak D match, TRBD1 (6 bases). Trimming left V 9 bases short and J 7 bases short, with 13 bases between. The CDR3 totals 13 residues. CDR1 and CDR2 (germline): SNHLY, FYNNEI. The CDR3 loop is CASSTGSNSPLHF. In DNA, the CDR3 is TGTGCCAGTAGCACAGGGAGCAATTCACCCCTCCACTTT. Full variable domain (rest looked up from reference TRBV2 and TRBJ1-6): EPEVTQTPSHQVTQMGQEVILRCVPISNHLYFYWYRQILGQKVEFLVSFYNNEISEKSEIFDDQFSVERPDGSNFTLKIRSTKLEDSAMYFCASSTGSNSPLHFGNGTRLTVT.

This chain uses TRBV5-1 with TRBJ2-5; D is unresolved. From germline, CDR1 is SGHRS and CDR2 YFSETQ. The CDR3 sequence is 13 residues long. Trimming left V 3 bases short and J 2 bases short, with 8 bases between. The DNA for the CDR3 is TGCGCCAGCAGCTGGTTCCTTCAAGAGACCCAGTACTTC. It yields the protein CASSWFLQETQYF. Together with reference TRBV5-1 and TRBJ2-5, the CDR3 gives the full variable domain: KAGVTQTPRYLIKTRGQQVTLSCSPISGHRSVSWYQQTPGQGLQFLFEYFSETQRNKGNFPGRFSGRQFSNSRSEMNVSTLELGDSALYLCASSWFLQETQYFGPGTRLLVL.

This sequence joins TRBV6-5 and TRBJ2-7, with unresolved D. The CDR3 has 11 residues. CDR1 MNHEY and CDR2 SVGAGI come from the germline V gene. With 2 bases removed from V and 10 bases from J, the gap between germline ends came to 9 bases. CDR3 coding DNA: TGTGCCAGCAGTTACGAGACGCTTCAGTACTTC. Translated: CASSYETLQYF.

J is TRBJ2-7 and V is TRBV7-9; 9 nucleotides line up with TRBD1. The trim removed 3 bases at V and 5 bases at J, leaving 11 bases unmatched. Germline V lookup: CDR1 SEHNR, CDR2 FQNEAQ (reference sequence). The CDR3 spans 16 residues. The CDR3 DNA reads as TGTGCCAGCAGCTTCCTGATAAGGACAGGGGATAACGAGCAGTACTTC. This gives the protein CASSFLIRTGDNEQYF.

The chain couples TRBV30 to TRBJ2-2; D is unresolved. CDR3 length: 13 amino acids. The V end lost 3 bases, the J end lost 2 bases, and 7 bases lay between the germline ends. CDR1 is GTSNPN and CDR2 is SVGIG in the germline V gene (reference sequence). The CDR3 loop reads CAWSKRNTGELFF. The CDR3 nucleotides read TGTGCCTGGAGCAAACGAAACACCGGGGAGCTGTTTTTT.

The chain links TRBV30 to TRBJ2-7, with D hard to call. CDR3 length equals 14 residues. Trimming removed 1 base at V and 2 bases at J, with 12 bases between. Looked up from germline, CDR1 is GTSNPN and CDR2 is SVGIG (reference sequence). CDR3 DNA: TGTGCCTGGAGTGGAAGAAGGGTCCCCTACGAGCAGTACTTC. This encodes CAWSGRRVPYEQYF.

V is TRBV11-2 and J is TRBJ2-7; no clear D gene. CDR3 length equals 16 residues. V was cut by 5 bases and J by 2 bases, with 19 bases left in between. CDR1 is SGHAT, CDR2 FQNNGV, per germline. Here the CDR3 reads CASSPKLRNDPYEQYF. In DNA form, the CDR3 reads TGTGCCAGCAGCCCGAAACTACGAAACGACCCCTACGAGCAGTACTTC.

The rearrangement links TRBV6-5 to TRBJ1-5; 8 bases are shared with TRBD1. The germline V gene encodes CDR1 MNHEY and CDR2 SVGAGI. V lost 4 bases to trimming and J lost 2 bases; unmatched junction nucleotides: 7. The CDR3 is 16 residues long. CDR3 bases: TGTGCCAGCAGTTTTACCCAGGGGGCTGGCAATCAGCCCCAGCATTTT. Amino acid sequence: CASSFTQGAGNQPQHF.

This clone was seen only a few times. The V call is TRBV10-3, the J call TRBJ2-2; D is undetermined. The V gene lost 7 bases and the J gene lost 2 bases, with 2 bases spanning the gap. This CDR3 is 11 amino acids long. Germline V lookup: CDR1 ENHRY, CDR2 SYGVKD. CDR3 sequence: CAITNTGELFF. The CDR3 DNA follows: TGTGCCATCACCAACACCGGGGAGCTGTTTTTT.

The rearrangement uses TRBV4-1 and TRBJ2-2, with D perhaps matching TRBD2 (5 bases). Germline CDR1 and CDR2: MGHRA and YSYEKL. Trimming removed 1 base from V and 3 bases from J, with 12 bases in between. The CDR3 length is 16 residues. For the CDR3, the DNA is TGCGCCAGCAGCCAAGGCAGCGTGAGGGACACCGGGGAGCTGTTTTTT. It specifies CASSQGSVRDTGELFF.

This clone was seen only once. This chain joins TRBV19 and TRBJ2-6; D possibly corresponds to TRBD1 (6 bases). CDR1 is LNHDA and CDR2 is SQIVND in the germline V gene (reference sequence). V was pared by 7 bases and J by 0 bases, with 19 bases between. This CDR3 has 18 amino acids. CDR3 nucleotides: TGTGCCAGTATGAGCAGGGGATCCCCCAGCTCTGGGGCCAACGTCCTGACTTTC. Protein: CASMSRGSPSSGANVLTF. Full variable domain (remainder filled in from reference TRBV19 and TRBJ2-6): DGGITQSPKYLFRKEGQNVTLSCEQNLNHDAMYWYRQDPGQGLRLIYYSQIVNDFQKGDIAEGYSVSREKKESFPLTVTSAQKNPTAFYLCASMSRGSPSSGANVLTFGAGSRLTVL.

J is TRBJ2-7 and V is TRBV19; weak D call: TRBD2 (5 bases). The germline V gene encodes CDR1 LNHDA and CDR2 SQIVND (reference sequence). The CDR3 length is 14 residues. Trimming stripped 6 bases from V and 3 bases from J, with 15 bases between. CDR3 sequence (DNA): TGTGCCAGTAGCCCAACGAGGGCAGTCTACGAGCAGTACTTC. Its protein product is CASSPTRAVYEQYF.

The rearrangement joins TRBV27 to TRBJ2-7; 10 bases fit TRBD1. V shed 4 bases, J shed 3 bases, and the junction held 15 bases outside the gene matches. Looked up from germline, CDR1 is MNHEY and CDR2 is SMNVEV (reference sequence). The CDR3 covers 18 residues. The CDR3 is CASSSRKGTGTGVYEQYF. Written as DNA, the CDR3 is TGTGCCAGCAGTTCTCGAAAAGGTACCGGGACAGGGGTCTACGAGCAGTACTTC.

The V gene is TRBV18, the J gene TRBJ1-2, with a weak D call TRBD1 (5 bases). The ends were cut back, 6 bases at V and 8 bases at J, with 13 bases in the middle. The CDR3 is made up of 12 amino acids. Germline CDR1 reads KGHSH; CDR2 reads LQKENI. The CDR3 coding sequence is TGTGCCAGCTCGCCCATAGGGGACGGCTACACCTTC. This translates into CASSPIGDGYTF.

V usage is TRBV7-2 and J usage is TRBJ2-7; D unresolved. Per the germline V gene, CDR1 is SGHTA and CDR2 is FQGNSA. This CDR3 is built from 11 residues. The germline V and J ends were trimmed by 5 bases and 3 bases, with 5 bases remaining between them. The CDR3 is CASSPRYEQYF. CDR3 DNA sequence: TGTGCCAGCAGCCCCCGCTACGAGCAGTACTTC.

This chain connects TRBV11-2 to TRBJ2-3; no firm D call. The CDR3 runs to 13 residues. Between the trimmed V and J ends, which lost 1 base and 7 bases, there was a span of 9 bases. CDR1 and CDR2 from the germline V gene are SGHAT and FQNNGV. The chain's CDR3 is CASSLADVNTQYF. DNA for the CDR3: TGTGCCAGCAGCTTAGCCGACGTAAATACGCAGTATTTT.

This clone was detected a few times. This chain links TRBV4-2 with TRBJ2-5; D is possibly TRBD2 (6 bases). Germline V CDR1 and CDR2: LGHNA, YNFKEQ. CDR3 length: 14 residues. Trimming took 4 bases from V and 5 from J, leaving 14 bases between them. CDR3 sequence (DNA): TGTGCCAGCAGCCCCGGGACTCCCGCCGAGACCCAGTACTTC. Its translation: CASSPGTPAETQYF.

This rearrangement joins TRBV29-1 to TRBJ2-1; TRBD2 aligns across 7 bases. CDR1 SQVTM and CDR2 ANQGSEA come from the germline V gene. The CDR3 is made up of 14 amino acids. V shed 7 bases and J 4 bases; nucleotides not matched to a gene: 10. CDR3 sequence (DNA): TGCAGCGCCTATGGGGGGGGATCTTACAATGAGCAGTTCTTC. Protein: CSAYGGGSYNEQFF.

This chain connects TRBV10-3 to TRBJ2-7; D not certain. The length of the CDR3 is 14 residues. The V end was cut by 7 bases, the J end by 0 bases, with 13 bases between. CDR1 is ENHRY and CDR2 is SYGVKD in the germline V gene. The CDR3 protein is CAITSQTSSYEQYF. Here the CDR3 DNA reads TGTGCCATCACGTCCCAGACGAGCTCCTACGAGCAGTACTTC.

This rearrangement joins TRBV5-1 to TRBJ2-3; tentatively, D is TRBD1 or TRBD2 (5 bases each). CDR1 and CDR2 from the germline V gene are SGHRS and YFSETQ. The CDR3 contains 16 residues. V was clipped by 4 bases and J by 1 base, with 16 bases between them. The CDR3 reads CASSLSGRTGTDTQYF. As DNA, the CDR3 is TGCGCCAGCAGCCTGTCGGGACGTACCGGCACAGATACGCAGTATTTT.

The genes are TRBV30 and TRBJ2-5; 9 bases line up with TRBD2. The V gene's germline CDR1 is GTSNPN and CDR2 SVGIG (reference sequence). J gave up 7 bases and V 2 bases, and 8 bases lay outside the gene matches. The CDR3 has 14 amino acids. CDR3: CAWSLSGGLGTQYF. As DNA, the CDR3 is TGTGCCTGGAGTCTCAGCGGGGGGTTAGGGACCCAGTACTTC. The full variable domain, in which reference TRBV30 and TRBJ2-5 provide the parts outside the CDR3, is SQTIHQWPATLVQPVGSPLSLECTVEGTSNPNLYWYRQAAGRGLQLLFYSVGIGQISSEVPQNLSASRPQDRQFILSSKKLLLSDSGFYLCAWSLSGGLGTQYFGPGTRLLVL.

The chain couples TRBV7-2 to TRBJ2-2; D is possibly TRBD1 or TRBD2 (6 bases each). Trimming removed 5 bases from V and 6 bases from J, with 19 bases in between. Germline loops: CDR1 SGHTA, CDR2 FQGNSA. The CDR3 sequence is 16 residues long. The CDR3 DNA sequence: TGTGCCAGCAGCGTCCTGTGGGGGGCGGTCGCCGGGGAGCTGTTTTTT. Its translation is CASSVLWGAVAGELFF. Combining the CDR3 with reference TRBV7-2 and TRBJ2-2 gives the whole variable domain GAGVSQSPSNKVTEKGKDVELRCDPISGHTALYWYRQSLGQGLEFLIYFQGNSAPDKSGLPSDRFSAERTGGSVSTLTIQRTQQEDSAVYLCASSVLWGAVAGELFFGEGSRLTVL.

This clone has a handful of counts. Here the CDR3 reads CASRRGDTQYF. In DNA, the CDR3 is TGTGCCAGCAGGAGGGGGGATACGCAGTATTTT. This chain links TRBV2 with TRBJ2-3; D may be TRBD1 (6 bases). Trimming shortened V by 6 bases and J by 6 bases, and 7 bases separated the two germline ends. There are 11 residues in the CDR3. Germline CDR1 SNHLY, CDR2 FYNNEI.

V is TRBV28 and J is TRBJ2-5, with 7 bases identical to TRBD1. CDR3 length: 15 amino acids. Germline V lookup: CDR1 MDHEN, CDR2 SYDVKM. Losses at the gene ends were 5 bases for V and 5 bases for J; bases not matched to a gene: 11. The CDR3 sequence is CASSPPQGSRETQYF. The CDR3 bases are TGTGCCAGCAGTCCCCCACAGGGGTCCAGGGAGACCCAGTACTTC.

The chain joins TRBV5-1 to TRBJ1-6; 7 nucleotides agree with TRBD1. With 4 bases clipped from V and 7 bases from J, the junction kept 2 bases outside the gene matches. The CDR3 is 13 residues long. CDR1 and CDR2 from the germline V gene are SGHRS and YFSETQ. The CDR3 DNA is TGCGCCAGCAGCGGGACAGACAATTCACCCCTCCACTTT. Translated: CASSGTDNSPLHF. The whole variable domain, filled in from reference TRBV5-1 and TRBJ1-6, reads KAGVTQTPRYLIKTRGQQVTLSCSPISGHRSVSWYQQTPGQGLQFLFEYFSETQRNKGNFPGRFSGRQFSNSRSEMNVSTLELGDSALYLCASSGTDNSPLHFGNGTRLTVT.

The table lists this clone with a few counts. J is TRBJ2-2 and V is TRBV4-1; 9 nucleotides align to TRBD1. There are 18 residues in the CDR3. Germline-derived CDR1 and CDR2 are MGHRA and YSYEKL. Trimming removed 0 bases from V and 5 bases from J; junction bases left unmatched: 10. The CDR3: CASSQEGQGPIRTGELFF. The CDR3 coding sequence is TGCGCCAGCAGCCAAGAGGGACAGGGCCCTATCAGGACCGGGGAGCTGTTTTTT.

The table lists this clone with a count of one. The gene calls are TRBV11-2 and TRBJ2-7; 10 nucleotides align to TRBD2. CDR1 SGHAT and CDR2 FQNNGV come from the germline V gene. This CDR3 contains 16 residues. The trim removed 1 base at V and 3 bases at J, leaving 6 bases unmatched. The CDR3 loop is CASSLALAGDVYEQYF. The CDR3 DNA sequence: TGTGCCAGCAGCTTAGCGCTAGCGGGGGACGTCTACGAGCAGTACTTC.